A few counts support the clone carrying this T cell receptor beta chain. Its antigen is unknown. The record originates from a study of neoadjuvant anti-PD-1 for oral cavity cancer. About the study: Nivolumab at 3 mg/kg was mostly given biweekly, three to four doses, pre-surgery. Around day 43, patients without progression received a fourth nivolumab dose before surgery. Study outcomes and limitations: After neoadjuvant nivolumab, PBMC T cell clonality was significantly higher in non-responders than responders.

PBMC libraries mostly used about 450 ng of input genomic DNA, with six replicates per sample. TCRdb's table, derived via immunoSEQ multiplex PCR, lists solely in-frame clones and lacks some. The table has several thousand clones, over 70% seen once. Germline loops: CDR1 SQVTM, CDR2 ANQGSEA. Trimming took off 0 bases at V and 9 bases at J, with 12 bases between the two ends. The length of the CDR3 is 13 residues. This receptor was obtained from a person between 40 and 79 years old with oral cavity squamous cell carcinoma. The chain has TRBV29-1 and TRBJ1-5, with D unresolved. The sequencing here drew on PBMCs, taken before nivolumab (anti-PD-1) treatment. CDR3 sequence: CSVEDDGRAPQHF. The CDR3 coding sequence is TGCAGCGTTGAAGATGACGGTAGGGCGCCCCAGCATTTT.